Sequencing of this T cell receptor beta chain was carried out in a study of T cell responses to AZD1222 COVID-19 vaccine. Findings and limits, study-wide: The reported proportion of spike-specific TCRs targeting unmutated variant regions was nearly half. The sample set comprised mostly white British donors with more females, and clonal diversity was possibly underestimated. The span of vaccine-associated CD4 TCRs extended across spike, with dominance at 160-218 and 743-854.

Of note for this clone: What it binds is not known.

Method: immunoSEQ multiplex PCR; TCRdb's copy keeps in-frame clones and lacks some. The repertoire holds about 130,000 clones, roughly nine tenths seen once, with 1.5% to 2% in the top ten. V dropped 5 bases and J dropped 2 bases, with 6 bases sitting between them. The germline gives CDR1 LNHDA, CDR2 SQIVND (reference sequence). This CDR3 is built from 12 residues. The rearrangement uses TRBV19 and TRBJ2-5; D is unclear. Specimen: peripheral blood, collected on day 0 of AZD1222 vaccination. This clonotype was obtained from an adult in good health. This CDR3 reads CASSGLQETQYF. The CDR3 DNA follows: TGTGCCAGTAGTGGGTTACAAGAGACCCAGTACTTC.